This record covers a single T cell receptor (beta chain). Its matching antigen is unknown. Resected material from corrective heart surgery provided the thymus tissue analysed. Some clones are missing from TCRdb's copy, which holds only in-frame ones; the method was immunoSEQ multiplex PCR. The sample lists approximately 70,000 clones, approximately 95% seen once, with around 0.037% in the top ten. Germline-derived CDR1 and CDR2 are LGHNA and YSLEER. The CDR3 loop spans 15 amino acids. The data were obtained in a study of human thymus T cells. Study-wide points: Thymic and blood repertoires seemed to show skewed V and J gene use. Thymic repertoires overlap heavily among unrelated individuals, related research has reported.

The TCR was taken from a girl under three years old with a congenital heart defect but otherwise immunologically healthy. The chain employs TRBV4-3 and TRBJ2-3; tentatively, D is TRBD2 (5 bases). The specimen was thymus tissue. The CDR3 coding sequence is TGCGCAGCAGCCCAAGTCCGGGGTAAGGCAGATACGCAGTATTTT. Amino acids: CAAAQVRGKADTQYF.